One and the same sample provided the 12 T cell receptor beta chains below, sequenced in a study of T-cell memory formation after mild COVID-19. One entry per CDR3 protein results from TCRdb running MiXCR on the 5' RACE reads. The data show 200,000 to 300,000 distinct CDR3 sequences, with approximately 16% seen just once and around 23% held by the top ten. Sequenced: PBMCs or a T cell subset sorted from them (not recorded which). The receptor set was obtained from a man younger than 35 who had mild COVID-19 (a few samples of this study predate the infection). Cell type and time point are not known.

V usage is TRBV9 and J usage is TRBJ2-1, with 8 bases lining up with TRBD2. The CDR3 sequence is 14 residues long. The V and J ends lost 4 bases and 7 bases, in that order; junction bases with no gene match: 7. In germline, CDR1 is SGDLS, CDR2 YYNGEE. CDR3 sequence: CASSRGGAWNEQFF. The CDR3 DNA reads TGTGCCAGCAGCCGGGGGGGGGCCTGGAATGAGCAGTTCTTC.

This clonotype was found a few times. J is TRBJ1-1 and V is TRBV3-1; D not resolved. V lost 3 bases and J 8 bases, leaving 13 bases between the germline ends. Per the germline V gene, CDR1 is LGHDT and CDR2 is YNNKEL (reference sequence). The CDR3 contains 13 residues. CDR3 DNA sequence: TGTGCCAGCAGCCAGGGAAAGATGTCAGAAGCTTTCTTT. It is translated as CASSQGKMSEAFF.

The chain uses TRBV11-2 and TRBJ2-3; 9 nucleotides line up with TRBD2. CDR1 SGHAT and CDR2 FQNNGV come from the germline V gene. The CDR3 has 17 amino acids. Trimming removed 2 bases from V and 7 bases from J; junction bases left unmatched: 13. CDR3 nucleotide sequence: TGTGCCAGCAGCTTAAGGGCTAGCGGGGCGGCCCTGAATACGCAGTATTTT. Its translation is CASSLRASGAALNTQYF.

This rearrangement joins TRBV20-1 to TRBJ1-3, with a weak D call TRBD1 (6 bases). The germline V gene has CDR1 DFQATT and CDR2 SNEGSKA (reference sequence). The V end lost 5 bases, the J end lost 2 bases, and 16 bases lay between the germline ends. The CDR3 runs to 15 residues. CDR3: CSAGDQQGPGNTIYF. The CDR3 DNA sequence: TGCAGTGCTGGGGACCAACAGGGCCCTGGAAACACCATATATTTT.

This clonotype was recorded many times. The rearrangement joins TRBV27 to TRBJ2-7; TRBD1 matches 8 bases. The CDR3 spans 14 residues. Germline assignment: CDR1 MNHEY and CDR2 SMNVEV (reference sequence). Trimming at V came to 5 bases and at J to 6 bases, leaving 9 bases not matched to a gene. CDR3: CASSRRQGLGEQYV. The CDR3, as DNA: TGTGCCAGCAGTCGCCGACAGGGGCTTGGCGAGCAGTACGTC.

This chain links TRBV15 with TRBJ2-1; 7 bases agree with TRBD1. With V trimmed by 4 bases and J by 9 bases, 6 bases remained unmatched. CDR3 length: 13 residues. Germline loops: CDR1 LNHNV, CDR2 YYDKDF (reference sequence). The CDR3: CATSIDRDREQFF. The CDR3 bases are TGTGCCACCAGCATAGACAGGGACCGTGAGCAGTTCTTC.

This clonotype was seen a handful of times. The rearrangement links TRBV20-1 to TRBJ1-5; D remains unclear. V was cut by 1 base and J by 2 bases, with 9 bases left in between. Per the germline V gene, CDR1 is DFQATT and CDR2 is SNEGSKA (reference sequence). The CDR3 is 14 residues long. The CDR3 DNA follows: TGCAGTGCTAGAGGACCCCAGGGCAATCAGCCCCAGCATTTT. It yields the protein CSARGPQGNQPQHF.

In its sample, this clonotype was seen a few times. The V call is TRBV7-2, the J call TRBJ2-3; 9 nucleotides align to TRBD2. Germline V gene sequence: CDR1 SGHTA, CDR2 FQGNSA. The CDR3 runs to 15 residues. V gave up 3 bases and J gave up 1 base; unmatched junction bases: 2. This CDR3 is CASSFSSGGTDTQYF. In DNA form, the CDR3 reads TGTGCCAGCAGCTTCTCTAGCGGGGGCACAGATACGCAGTATTTT. The variable domain in full, completed from reference TRBV7-2 and TRBJ2-3, reads GAGVSQSPSNKVTEKGKDVELRCDPISGHTALYWYRQSLGQGLEFLIYFQGNSAPDKSGLPSDRFSAERTGGSVSTLTIQRTQQEDSAVYLCASSFSSGGTDTQYFGPGTRLTVL.

This clonotype was detected only a few times. The chain combines TRBV6-2 or TRBV6-3 with TRBJ2-7; D remains ambiguous. The CDR3 is 12 amino acids. V was cut by 6 bases and J by 4 bases, with 10 bases left in between. The germline gives CDR1 MNHEY, CDR2 SVGEGT. This chain's CDR3 is CASRSRTYEQYV. For the CDR3, the DNA is TGTGCCAGCAGGAGTAGGACGTACGAGCAGTACGTC.

This clonotype was picked up a small number of times. The rearrangement joins TRBV7-3 to TRBJ2-7; D is undetermined. Germline CDR1 SGHTA, CDR2 FQGTGA. The V and J ends lost 5 bases and 2 bases respectively, with 16 bases between them. This CDR3 region has 15 residues. The CDR3, as DNA: TGTGCCAGCAGCCATGTCCGGGTCACAACCTACGAGCAGTACTTC. Protein: CASSHVRVTTYEQYF.

J is TRBJ2-5 and V is TRBV5-4, with 15 bases matching TRBD2. This CDR3 has 18 amino acids. Germline CDR1 SGHNT, CDR2 YYREEE (reference sequence). The ends lost 0 bases at V and 5 bases at J; junction bases unmatched: 8. This CDR3 is CASSLVAGLAGGRETQYF. The CDR3 DNA is TGTGCCAGCAGCTTGGTAGCCGGACTAGCGGGGGGGCGGGAGACCCAGTACTTC.

J is TRBJ2-3 and V is TRBV5-1, with D possibly being TRBD2 (6 bases). With 0 bases removed from V and 6 bases from J, the gap between germline ends came to 11 bases. Germline CDR1 SGHRS, CDR2 YFSETQ. This CDR3 is 14 amino acids long. CDR3 residues: CASSLGTTLDTQYF. The CDR3 bases are TGCGCCAGCAGCTTGGGGACTACATTGGATACGCAGTATTTT.